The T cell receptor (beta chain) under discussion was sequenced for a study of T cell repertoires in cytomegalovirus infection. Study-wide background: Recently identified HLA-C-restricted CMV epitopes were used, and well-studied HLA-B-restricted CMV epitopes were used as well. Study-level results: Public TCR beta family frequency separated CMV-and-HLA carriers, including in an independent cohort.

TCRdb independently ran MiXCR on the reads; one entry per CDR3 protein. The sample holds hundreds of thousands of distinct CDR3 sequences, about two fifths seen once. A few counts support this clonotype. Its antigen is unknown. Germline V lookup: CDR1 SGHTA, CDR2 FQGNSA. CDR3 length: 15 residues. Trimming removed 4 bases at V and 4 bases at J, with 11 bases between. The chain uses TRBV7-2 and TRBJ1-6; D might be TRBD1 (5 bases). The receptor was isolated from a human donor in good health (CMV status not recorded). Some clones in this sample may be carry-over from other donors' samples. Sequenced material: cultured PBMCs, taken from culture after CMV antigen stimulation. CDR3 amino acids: CASSSLTAYNSPLHF. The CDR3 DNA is TGTGCCAGCAGCTCCCTGACAGCGTATAATTCACCCCTCCACTTT.